This T cell receptor beta chain was profiled in a study of CD8+ T cells in alopecia areata. Study in general: Tofacitinib ran for 6 to 18 months before 6 months off drug.

Both peripheral blood and punch biopsies of lesional scalp skin were obtained from patients who had alopecia areata. V was shortened by 7 bases and J by 0 bases, with 9 bases between the two germline ends. CDR1 is SQVTM and CDR2 is ANQGSEA in the germline V gene. This CDR3 region has 12 residues. RNA was isolated and reverse transcribed to cDNA, the sequencing template. Profiling relied on immunoSEQ multiplex PCR, and the TCRdb table lists in-frame clones only, not all of them. Of about 180,000 clones in the sample, 63% were seen once. This specimen consisted of CD4+ T cells sorted from blood, obtained at week 0. This clonotype was obtained from a human donor with alopecia areata. The genes are TRBV29-1 and TRBJ1-1; D perhaps matches TRBD1 (5 bases). The CDR3: CSGGRLNTEAFF. CDR3 DNA: TGCAGCGGGGGCCGCCTGAACACTGAAGCTTTCTTT. Full variable domain (outside the CDR3, taken from reference TRBV29-1 and TRBJ1-1): SAVISQKPSRDICQRGTSLTIQCQVDSQVTMMFWYRQQPGQSLTLIATANQGSEATYESGFVIDKFPISRPNLTFSTLTVSNMSPEDSSIYLCSGGRLNTEAFFGQGTRLTVV.